This TCR beta chain is from a study of blood T cell repertoires in COVID-19. Study summary: Whether acute or convalescent, the COVID-19 samples came from the United States, Italy and Spain.

V was cut by 2 bases and J by 6 bases, with 9 bases left in between. CDR1 is LGHDT and CDR2 is YNNKEL in the germline V gene (reference sequence). This CDR3 comprises 13 residues. The authors' processing: Reference gene primers were amplified, and this amplification served to estimate nucleated cell counts. Clones were sequenced by immunoSEQ multiplex PCR, and TCRdb holds only the in-frame ones, with some missing. That table gives V, J and clone size, and the DNA gave D and trimming. The table shows roughly 300,000 clones, with about 85% occurring only once. The origin of this receptor is a human donor in a cohort sampled during active COVID-19. The chain joins TRBV3-1 (or the pseudogene TRBV3-2) to TRBJ2-3; D unclear. The material sequenced was peripheral blood. CDR3 DNA sequence: TGTGCCAGCAGCCAACCCCCTAGGGATACGCAGTATTTT. Translating it yields CASSQPPRDTQYF.